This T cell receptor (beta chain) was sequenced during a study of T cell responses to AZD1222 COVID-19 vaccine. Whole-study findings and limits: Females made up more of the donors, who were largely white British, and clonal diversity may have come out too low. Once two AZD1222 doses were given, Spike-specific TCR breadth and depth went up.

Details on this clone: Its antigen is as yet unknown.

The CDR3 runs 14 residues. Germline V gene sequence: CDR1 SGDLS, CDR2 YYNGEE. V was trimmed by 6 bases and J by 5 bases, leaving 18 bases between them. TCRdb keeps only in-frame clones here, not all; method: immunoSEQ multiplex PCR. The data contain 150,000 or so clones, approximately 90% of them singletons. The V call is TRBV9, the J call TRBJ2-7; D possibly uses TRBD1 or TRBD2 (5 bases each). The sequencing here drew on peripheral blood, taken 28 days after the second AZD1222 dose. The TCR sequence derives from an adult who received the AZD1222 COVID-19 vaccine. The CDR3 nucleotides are TGTGCCAGCAACTATCTCGGGGCCACCGACGAGCAGTACTTC. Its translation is CASNYLGATDEQYF. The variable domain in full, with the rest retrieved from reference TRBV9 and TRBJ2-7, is DSGVTQTPKHLITATGQRVTLRCSPRSGDLSVYWYQQSLDQGLQFLIQYYNGEERAKGNILERFSAQQFPDLHSELNLSSLELGDSALYFCASNYLGATDEQYFGPGTRLTVT.